The clone carrying this TCR beta chain was counted a single time. This record belongs to a study of T cell changes during pregnancy in multiple sclerosis. Germline lookup yields CDR1 GTSNPN and CDR2 SVGIG (reference sequence). This CDR3 spans 16 amino acids. Trimming at V came to 2 bases and at J to 0 bases, leaving 9 bases not matched to a gene. The method was immunoSEQ multiplex PCR; TCRdb's version includes in-frame clones alone and lacks a portion of them. This table holds approximately 93,000 clones, about 91% found once. This chain joins TRBV30 and TRBJ1-2, with 7 nucleotides matching TRBD1. This TCR was sampled from a female donor with multiple sclerosis, enrolled in a pregnancy study. Sequenced here: peripheral blood, sampled before pregnancy. The CDR3 DNA reads TGTGCCTGGAGTCCGCCCGGGACAGAAGCTAACTATGGCTACACCTTC. Protein product: CAWSPPGTEANYGYTF. The full variable domain, completed using reference TRBV30 and TRBJ1-2, is SQTIHQWPATLVQPVGSPLSLECTVEGTSNPNLYWYRQAAGRGLQLLFYSVGIGQISSEVPQNLSASRPQDRQFILSSKKLLLSDSGFYLCAWSPPGTEANYGYTFGSGTRLTVV.